Listed here is a single T cell receptor beta chain. Its cognate antigen is unknown. Repertoires were generated with immunoSEQ multiplex PCR, while TCRdb's copy carries only in-frame clones and drops some. The sample holds around 14,000 clones, 75% to 85% seen once. This specimen comes from a study of immune evolution from preneoplasia to lung adenocarcinoma. Notes on the study in general: From normal lung to invasive adenocarcinoma, top clone frequencies appeared to decrease.

Patients had resection in Japan or China between 2014 and 2017. Between the trimmed V and J ends, which lost 2 bases and 4 bases, there was a span of 14 bases. There are 15 residues in the CDR3. The germline V gene has CDR1 MDHEN and CDR2 SYDVKM. The sample taken for sequencing was FFPE minimally invasive lung adenocarcinoma tissue. This chain joins TRBV28 and TRBJ1-2; unclear D gene. The sequence was obtained from a person aged 70 to 79 with lung adenocarcinoma. In DNA form, the CDR3 reads TGTGCCAGCAGTTTAGTCTCGGCAGACTCCTATGGCTACACCTTC. Translation: CASSLVSADSYGYTF.